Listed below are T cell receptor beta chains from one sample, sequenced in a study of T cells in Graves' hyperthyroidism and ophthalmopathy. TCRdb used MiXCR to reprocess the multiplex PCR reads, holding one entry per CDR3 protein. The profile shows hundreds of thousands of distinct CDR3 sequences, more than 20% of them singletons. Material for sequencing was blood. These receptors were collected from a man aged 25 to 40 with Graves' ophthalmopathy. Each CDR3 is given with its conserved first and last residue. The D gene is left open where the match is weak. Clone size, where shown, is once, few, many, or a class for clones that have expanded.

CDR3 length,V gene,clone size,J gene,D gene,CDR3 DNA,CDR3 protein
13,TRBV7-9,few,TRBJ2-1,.,TGTGCCAGCAGCCCCTTTTCGGGCAATGAGCAGTTCTTC,CASSPFSGNEQFF
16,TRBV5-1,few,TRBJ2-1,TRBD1,TGCGCCAGCAGCTTGGCTCGGGCAGGGGGCTACAATGAGCAGTTCTTC,CASSLARAGGYNEQFF
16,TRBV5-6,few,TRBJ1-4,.,TGTGCCAGCAGCTTGACCGAGGGGTTTACTAATGAAAAACTGTTTTTT,CASSLTEGFTNEKLFF
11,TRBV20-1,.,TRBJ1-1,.,TGCAGTGTTACATTGAACACTGAAGCTTTCTTT,CSVTLNTEAFF
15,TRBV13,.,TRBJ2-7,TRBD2,TGTGCCAGCAGCTTAGCTAGCGGGTTTCCCAACGAGCAGTACTTC,CASSLASGFPNEQYF
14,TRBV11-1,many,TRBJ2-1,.,TGTGCCAGCAGCTTAGGATTCTCCTACAATGAGCAGTTCTTC,CASSLGFSYNEQFF
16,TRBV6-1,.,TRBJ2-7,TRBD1,TGTGCCAGCAGATCGGGACAGCGGTTGAGCTCCTACGAGCAGTACTTC,CASRSGQRLSSYEQYF
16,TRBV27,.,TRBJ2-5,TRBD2,TGTGTCAGCAGTTTATCCATAGCGGGAGGGGCAGAGACCCAGTACTTC,CVSSLSIAGGAETQYF
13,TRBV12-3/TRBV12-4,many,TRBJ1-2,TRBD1,TGTGCCAGCAGTTTGGACAGGGGTATTGGCTACACCTTC,CASSLDRGIGYTF
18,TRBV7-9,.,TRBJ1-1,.,TGTGCCAGCAGCTTAGCAGCATGGAGATTCCACATGAACACTGAAGCTTTCTTT,CASSLAAWRFHMNTEAFF
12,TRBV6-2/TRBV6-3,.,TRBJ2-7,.,TGTGCCAGCAGCCCCGATGTTTACGAGCAGTACTTC,CASSPDVYEQYF
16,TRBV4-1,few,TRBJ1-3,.,TGCGCCAGCAGCCAAGAAGGACAGATCTCTGGAAACACCATATATTTT,CASSQEGQISGNTIYF
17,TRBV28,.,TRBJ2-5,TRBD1,TGTGCCAGCAGTTTGGAGCCCGGGGCAGGGGGCCAAGAGACCCAGTACTTC,CASSLEPGAGGQETQYF
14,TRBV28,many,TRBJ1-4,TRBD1,TGTGCCTCTCAGGGGGGACAGGGGAATGAAAAACTGTTTTTT,CASQGGQGNEKLFF
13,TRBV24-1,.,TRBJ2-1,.,TGTGCCACCAGTGACCCACCATCTGATGAGCAGTTCTTC,CATSDPPSDEQFF
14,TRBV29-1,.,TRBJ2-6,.,TGCAGCGTTACAGCCGACTCTGGGGCCAACGTCCTGACTTTC,CSVTADSGANVLTF
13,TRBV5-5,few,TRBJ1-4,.,TGTGCCAGCAGCTTGGAGGAGGGGGAAAAACTGTTTTTT,CASSLEEGEKLFF
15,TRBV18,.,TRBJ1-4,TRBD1,TGTGCCAGCTCACCGGGGACAGGGGCCTTTGAAAAACTGTTTTTT,CASSPGTGAFEKLFF
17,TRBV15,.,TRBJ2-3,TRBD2,TGTGCCACCAGCTCCTTACCGGGGCGGGGGAGCACAGATACGCAGTATTTT,CATSSLPGRGSTDTQYF
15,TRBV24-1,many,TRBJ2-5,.,TGTGCCACCAGTGATTCGTCCAGGGGCCAAGAGACCCAGTACTTC,CATSDSSRGQETQYF
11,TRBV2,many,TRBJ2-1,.,TGTGCCAGCAGCGAGAGCTATGAGCAGTTCTTC,CASSESYEQFF
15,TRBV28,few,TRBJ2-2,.,TGTGCCAGCAGTCCCAAGTTTATCAGGACCGGGGAGCTGTTTTTT,CASSPKFIRTGELFF
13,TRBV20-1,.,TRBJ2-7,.,TGCAGTGCTGAAGAATGGGCCTGGTCGGAGCAGTACTTC,CSAEEWAWSEQYF
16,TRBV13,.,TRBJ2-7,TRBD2,TGTGCCAGCAGCTTAGGAGCGGAAGCGGGAGAGCACGAGCAGTACTTC,CASSLGAEAGEHEQYF
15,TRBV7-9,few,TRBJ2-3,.,TGTGCCAGCAGCTTACATGGGACCCAAGGGGATACGCAGTATTTT,CASSLHGTQGDTQYF
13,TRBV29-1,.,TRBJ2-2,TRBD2,TGCAGCGTTGAAGGACTAGCTGCCGGGGAGCTGTTTTTT,CSVEGLAAGELFF
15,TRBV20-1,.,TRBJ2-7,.,TGCAGTGCTAGAGATAGGGGGGCGTTGGCCTACGAGCAGTACTTC,CSARDRGALAYEQYF
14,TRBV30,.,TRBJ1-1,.,TGTGCCTGGAGTGTCTATGGGGGGTGGACTGAAGCTTTCTTT,CAWSVYGGWTEAFF
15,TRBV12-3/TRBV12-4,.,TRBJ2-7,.,TGTGCCAGCAGCCTCGGAGATGGCGGAAATTACGAGCAGTACTTC,CASSLGDGGNYEQYF
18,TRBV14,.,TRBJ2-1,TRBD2,TGTGCCAGCAGCCAAGAGTTCGGCGGGAGGTTATCCTACAATGAGCAGTTCTTC,CASSQEFGGRLSYNEQFF
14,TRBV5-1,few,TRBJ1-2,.,TGCGCCAGCAGCTTGGCCGGGGGGCGCGATGGCTACACCTTC,CASSLAGGRDGYTF
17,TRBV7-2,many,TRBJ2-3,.,TGTGCCAGCAGCTTAGGAGCCTACGGGAGTGGCACAGATACGCAGTATTTT,CASSLGAYGSGTDTQYF
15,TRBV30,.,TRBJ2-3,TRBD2,TGTGCCTGGAGTGTACTAGCGGGAGGAACAGGTACGCAGTATTTT,CAWSVLAGGTGTQYF
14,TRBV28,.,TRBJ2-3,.,TGTGCCAGCAGTTTTAAGCGGAGCACAGATACGCAGTATTTT,CASSFKRSTDTQYF
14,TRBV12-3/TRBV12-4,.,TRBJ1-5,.,TGTGCCAGCAGTTTCTCAGAGTACCCTCAGCCCCAGCATTTT,CASSFSEYPQPQHF
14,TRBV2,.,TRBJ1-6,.,TGTGCCAGCAGTGAGTGGCAGAATAATTCACCCCTCCACTTT,CASSEWQNNSPLHF
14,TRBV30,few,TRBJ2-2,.,TGTGCCTGGAGTCCATGGCGGGTTCCCGGGGAGCTGTTTTTT,CAWSPWRVPGELFF
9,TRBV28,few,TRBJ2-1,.,TGTGCCAGCGGGCTAGCGCAGTTCTTC,CASGLAQFF
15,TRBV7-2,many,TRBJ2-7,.,TGTGCCAGCAGCTTAGGAGGGACATTGACCTACGAGCAGTACTTC,CASSLGGTLTYEQYF
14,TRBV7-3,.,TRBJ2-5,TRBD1,TGTGCCAGCTACCCACAGGGGGCGTGGGAGACCCAGTACTTC,CASYPQGAWETQYF
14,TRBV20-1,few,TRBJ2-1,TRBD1,TGCAGTGCTAACCGACACAGGGGATACAATGAGCAGTTCTTC,CSANRHRGYNEQFF
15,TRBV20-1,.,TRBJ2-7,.,TGCAGTGCTAGAGCGCTTGGCGGGGAACCCTACGAGCAGTACTTC,CSARALGGEPYEQYF
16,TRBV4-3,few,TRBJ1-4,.,TGCGCCAGCAGCCAAAATACCGGGACAACTAATGAAAAACTGTTTTTT,CASSQNTGTTNEKLFF
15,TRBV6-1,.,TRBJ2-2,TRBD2,TGTGCCAGCAGTCCCCGGGGGGAGTGGGGAGGGGAGCTGTTTTTT,CASSPRGEWGGELFF
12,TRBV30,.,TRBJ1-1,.,TGTGCCTGGAGTACTGGAACTTCGGCAAAGGTCTTT,CAWSTGTSAKVF
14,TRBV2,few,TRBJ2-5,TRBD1,TGTGCCAGCAGCCCCCTGACAGGGCGGGAGACCCAGTACTTC,CASSPLTGRETQYF
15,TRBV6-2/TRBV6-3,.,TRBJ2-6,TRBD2,TGTGCCAGCAGTTACCCCCGGGGGGGCGGCAACGTCCTGACTTTC,CASSYPRGGGNVLTF
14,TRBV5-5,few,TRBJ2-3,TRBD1,TGTGCCAGCAGCCACGGACAGGGCACAGATACGCAGTATTTT,CASSHGQGTDTQYF
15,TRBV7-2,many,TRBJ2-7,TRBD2,TGTGCCAGCAGCTTACTAGCGGGAGTCGGTTACGAGCAGTACTTC,CASSLLAGVGYEQYF
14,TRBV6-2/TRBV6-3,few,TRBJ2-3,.,TGTGCCAGCAGTTACCCAGGGTATTCGGATACGCAGTATTTT,CASSYPGYSDTQYF
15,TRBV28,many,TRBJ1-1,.,TGTGCCAGCAGTTTAACAGGCATTATGAACACTGAAGCTTTCTTT,CASSLTGIMNTEAFF
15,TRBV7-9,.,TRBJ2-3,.,TGTGCCAGCAGCCTCCAACTCACCAACACAGATACGCAGTATTTT,CASSLQLTNTDTQYF
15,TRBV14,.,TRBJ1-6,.,TGTGCCAGCAGCCAAGAACGCAGCAGGAGTTCACCCCTCCACTTT,CASSQERSRSSPLHF
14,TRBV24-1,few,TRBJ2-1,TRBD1,TGTGCCACCAGTGAACAGGGGGCGTACAATGAGCAGTTCTTC,CATSEQGAYNEQFF
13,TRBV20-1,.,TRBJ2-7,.,TGCAGTGCTACAGGGTTAGTAGGCTACGAGCAGTACTTC,CSATGLVGYEQYF
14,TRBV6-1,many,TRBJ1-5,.,TGTGCCAGCAGTGAACAGGGAATGGGTCAGCCCCAGCATTTT,CASSEQGMGQPQHF
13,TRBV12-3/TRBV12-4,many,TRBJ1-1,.,TGTGCCAGCAGTTTATCCGGGGTCCCTGAAGCTTTCTTT,CASSLSGVPEAFF
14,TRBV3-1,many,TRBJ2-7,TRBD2,TGTGCCAGCAGCAGAGCGGGAGAAGGCTACGAGCAGTACTTC,CASSRAGEGYEQYF
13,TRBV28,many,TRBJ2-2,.,TGTGCCAGCAGTGAGGACTGGGGCGGGGAGCTGTTTTTT,CASSEDWGGELFF
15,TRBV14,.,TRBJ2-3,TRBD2,TGTGCCAGCAGCCCCATAGCGGGTATCACAGATACGCAGTATTTT,CASSPIAGITDTQYF